What follows are 22 T cell receptor beta chains derived from one specimen sequenced in a study of shared clonotypes between healthy human individuals. Repertoires were generated with immunoSEQ multiplex PCR, while TCRdb's copy carries only in-frame clones and drops some. The data show some 2,400,000 clones, with about 94% seen just once and approximately 0.13% held by the top ten. Sequencing was performed on naive CD4+ T cells sorted from blood. Subset meaning: CD45RA+ positively selected. Every receptor here comes from a man aged 18 to 29 in good health.

This rearrangement joins TRBV11-2 to TRBJ2-7; 7 bases are shared with TRBD1. This CDR3 comprises 17 residues. V shed 0 bases, J shed 5 bases, and the junction held 13 bases outside the gene matches. The germline gives CDR1 SGHAT, CDR2 FQNNGV. The CDR3 DNA reads TGTGCCAGCAGCTTAGATTGGGAATTGGACAGGCCGAACGAGCAGTACTTC. This translates into CASSLDWELDRPNEQYF.

J is TRBJ1-6 and V is TRBV7-2; no firm D call. CDR1 is SGHTA, CDR2 FQGNSA, per germline. V lost 5 bases to trimming and J lost 5 bases, with 10 bases between them. The CDR3 sequence is 14 residues long. The CDR3 coding sequence is TGTGCCAGCAGCCCAAACGGTAATAATTCACCCCTCCACTTT. Translation gives CASSPNGNNSPLHF.

Turning to this clone: The sample carries other DNA sequences with the same CDR3. J is TRBJ1-1 and V is TRBV29-1; D gene ambiguous. V was trimmed by 4 bases and J by 0 bases, leaving 9 bases between them. Per germline, CDR1 SQVTM and CDR2 ANQGSEA. The CDR3 is made up of 13 amino acids. As DNA, the CDR3 is TGCAGCGTTGTTTCAGGTATGAACACTGAAGCTTTCTTT. As protein: CSVVSGMNTEAFF.

This clone was seen once. This chain joins TRBV2 and TRBJ1-6, with D possibly being TRBD1 (5 bases). Germline values: CDR1 SNHLY, CDR2 FYNNEI. The CDR3 is made up of 14 amino acids. V was clipped by 8 bases and J by 7 bases, with 15 bases between them. This CDR3 reads CASRYQGTNSPLHF. For the CDR3, the DNA is TGTGCCAGCCGTTATCAGGGCACCAATTCACCCCTCCACTTT.

The chain couples TRBV19 to TRBJ1-3; 7 bases map to TRBD1. This CDR3 spans 16 amino acids. The V gene's germline CDR1 is LNHDA and CDR2 SQIVND (reference sequence). V was pared by 4 bases and J by 0 bases, with 6 bases of the junction left unmatched. The CDR3 DNA reads TGTGCCAGTAGTAAAAGGACAGGAGGCTCTGGAAACACCATATATTTT. This translates into CASSKRTGGSGNTIYF.

The V call is TRBV4-1, the J call TRBJ2-7, with 7 bases lining up with TRBD2. CDR1 and CDR2 from the germline V gene are MGHRA and YSYEKL. The V and J ends lost 4 bases and 0 bases, in that order; junction bases with no gene match: 12. The CDR3 is 17 amino acids. The CDR3 DNA reads as TGCGCCAGCAGCCTCCGCCAGGGAACTAGCGACTCCTACGAGCAGTACTTC. Protein product: CASSLRQGTSDSYEQYF.

The gene calls are TRBV28 and TRBJ2-4; D gene ambiguous. The germline gives CDR1 MDHEN, CDR2 SYDVKM. This CDR3 has 13 residues. Trimming removed 6 bases from V and 2 bases from J, with 8 bases in between. CDR3 DNA sequence: TGTGCCAGCAGCGTGCATACCAAAAACATTCAGTACTTC. It encodes CASSVHTKNIQYF.

The CDR3 spells CASSEKEGRHGYTF. Written as DNA, the CDR3 is TGTGCCAGCAGTGAGAAGGAGGGGAGGCATGGCTACACCTTC. This chain links TRBV2 with TRBJ1-2; perhaps TRBD1 as D (5 bases). The germline V gene has CDR1 SNHLY and CDR2 FYNNEI. The ends were cut back, 3 bases at V and 6 bases at J, with 14 bases in the middle. The CDR3 consists of 14 residues.

The chain links TRBV10-3 to TRBJ1-1, with TRBD1 matching 11 bases. The CDR3 contains 16 residues. The ends lost 6 bases at V and 4 bases at J; junction bases unmatched: 10. CDR1 and CDR2 (germline): ENHRY, SYGVKD. CDR3 residues: CAISENTGTGGTEAFF. The CDR3 nucleotides read TGTGCCATCAGCGAAAATACCGGGACAGGGGGCACTGAAGCTTTCTTT.

The V call is TRBV5-6, the J call TRBJ1-5; 8 bases line up with TRBD1. The junction had 6 bases not matched to a gene; V was cut back by 4 bases and J by 3 bases. Germline-derived CDR1 and CDR2 are SGHDT and YYEEEE. The CDR3 contains 15 residues. This CDR3 is CASSQDRGPNQPQHF. In nucleotides, the CDR3 is TGTGCCAGCAGCCAAGACAGGGGCCCCAATCAGCCCCAGCATTTT. The entire variable domain, with the rest obtained from reference TRBV5-6 and TRBJ1-5, is as follows: DAGVTQSPTHLIKTRGQQVTLRCSPKSGHDTVSWYQQALGQGPQFIFQYYEEEERQRGNFPDRFSGHQFPNYSSELNVNALLLGDSALYLCASSQDRGPNQPQHFGDGTRLSIL.

The CDR3 nucleotides are TGTGCCAGCAGTGCCGGGACAGGGGTTGAAAAACTGTTTTTT. Translating it yields CASSAGTGVEKLFF. The chain is built from TRBV6-1 and TRBJ1-4; 10 positions match TRBD1. V trimming: 4 bases; J trimming: 7 bases; junction bases outside the gene matches: 3. This CDR3 spans 14 amino acids. Germline values: CDR1 MNHNS, CDR2 SASEGT.

The chain uses TRBV7-9 and TRBJ2-7; 8 bases match TRBD1. The V gene's germline CDR1 is SEHNR and CDR2 FQNEAQ (reference sequence). There are 15 residues in the CDR3. The ends lost 5 bases at V and 1 base at J; junction bases unmatched: 7. CDR3 in DNA: TGTGCCAGCAGCCCCGGAGGGACAGGATCCTACGAGCAGTACTTC. Translating gives CASSPGGTGSYEQYF.

There are a few counts of this clone. The rearrangement joins TRBV6-1 to TRBJ2-2; 9 bases line up with TRBD1. This CDR3 spans 14 amino acids. The germline gives CDR1 MNHNS, CDR2 SASEGT. The trim removed 8 bases at V and 1 base at J, leaving 2 bases unmatched. CDR3 protein: CASGGQGNTGELFF. The CDR3 DNA is TGTGCCAGCGGGGGACAGGGGAACACCGGGGAGCTGTTTTTT.

This clone was counted a single time. This rearrangement joins TRBV7-3 to TRBJ1-2; TRBD1 agrees at 7 bases. CDR3 length equals 15 residues. CDR1 and CDR2 from the germline V gene are SGHTA and FQGTGA. The junction had 9 bases not matched to a gene; V was cut back by 2 bases and J by 6 bases. The CDR3 DNA reads TGTGCCAGCAGCTTAGGGAGGGGGCGTCGGAATGGCTACACCTTC. It translates to CASSLGRGRRNGYTF.

The rearrangement joins TRBV25-1 to TRBJ2-7, with D unresolved. Trimming removed 0 bases at V and 4 bases at J, with 7 bases between. Germline lookup yields CDR1 MGHDK and CDR2 SYGVNS. This CDR3 contains 13 residues. CDR3 protein: CASSEYQDYEQYF. CDR3 coding DNA: TGTGCCAGCAGTGAATATCAGGATTACGAGCAGTACTTC.

This clone was observed once. The genes are TRBV28 and TRBJ2-1; no clear D gene. V was pared by 6 bases and J by 12 bases, with 15 bases between. The germline V gene encodes CDR1 MDHEN and CDR2 SYDVKM. CDR3 length equals 12 residues. CDR3 protein: CASSPTDRRQFF. CDR3 DNA sequence: TGTGCCAGCAGCCCAACCGACCGGCGGCAGTTCTTC.

The J gene is TRBJ1-4, the V gene TRBV6-6, with TRBD1 matching over 7 bases. The V gene end was trimmed by 6 bases and the J gene end by 7 bases; junction bases not matched to a gene: 11. The CDR3 runs to 15 residues. CDR1 is MNHNY and CDR2 is SVGAGI in the germline V gene (reference sequence). Here the CDR3 reads CASRSEGARSEKLFF. The CDR3, as DNA: TGTGCCAGCAGATCTGAGGGGGCGCGGAGTGAAAAACTGTTTTTT.

The rearrangement joins TRBV7-2 to TRBJ2-5; D uncertain. The CDR3 is made up of 9 amino acids. CDR1 is SGHTA, CDR2 FQGNSA, per germline. The V gene lost 5 bases and the J gene lost 8 bases, with 3 bases spanning the gap. The chain's CDR3 is CASSPTQYF. The CDR3 nucleotides read TGTGCCAGCAGCCCCACCCAGTACTTC.

The rearrangement links TRBV5-1 to TRBJ1-1; a possible D gene is TRBD1 (6 bases). The CDR3 spans 12 residues. V gave up 2 bases and J gave up 6 bases, with 8 bases separating them. Germline V gene sequence: CDR1 SGHRS, CDR2 YFSETQ. The CDR3 DNA is TGCGCCAGCAGCTTACAGGGTGCTGAAGCTTTCTTT. It translates to CASSLQGAEAFF.

The chain has TRBV15 and TRBJ2-1; D is perhaps TRBD1 (7 bases). Germline V CDR1 and CDR2: LNHNV, YYDKDF (reference sequence). Trimming shortened V by 0 bases and J by 7 bases, and 13 bases separated the two germline ends. CDR3 length: 15 amino acids. DNA of the CDR3: TGTGCCACCAGCAGAGATCAGGGGGGCGGGAATGAGCAGTTCTTC. Amino acids: CATSRDQGGGNEQFF. The whole variable domain, filled in from reference TRBV15 and TRBJ2-1, reads DAMVIQNPRYQVTQFGKPVTLSCSQTLNHNVMYWYQQKSSQAPKLLFHYYDKDFNNEADTPDNFQSRRPNTSFCFLDIRSPGLGDTAMYLCATSRDQGGGNEQFFGPGTRLTVL.

This clone was seen a few times. The chain links TRBV5-6 to TRBJ2-7; possible D gene TRBD2, 5 bases. The germline gives CDR1 SGHDT, CDR2 YYEEEE. V shed 4 bases and J shed 4 bases, with 6 bases lying between them. The CDR3 runs to 11 residues. CDR3 sequence: CASSRGYEQYF. The DNA of the CDR3 is TGTGCCAGCAGCCGGGGTTACGAGCAGTACTTC.

The chain combines TRBV5-1 with TRBJ2-2, with unresolved D. Trimming took off 2 bases at V and 2 bases at J, with 7 bases between the two ends. The CDR3 covers 14 residues. The V gene's germline CDR1 is SGHRS and CDR2 YFSETQ. CDR3 amino acids: CASSLYGNTGELFF. The DNA for the CDR3 is TGCGCCAGCAGCTTATACGGAAACACCGGGGAGCTGTTTTTT.